The 13 T cell receptor beta chains below come from one sample, sequenced in a study of OX40 agonist ivuxolimab in advanced cancers. Sequenced by immunoSEQ multiplex PCR; TCRdb stores in-frame clones only, minus some. The sample records some 87,000 clones, roughly 88% being singletons. Here the sequenced sample was CD4+ or CD8+ T cells sorted from blood, taken in a trial of the OX40 agonist ivuxolimab. The receptors shown here come from an adult with an advanced solid tumor such as melanoma, head and neck, liver or kidney cancer.

The table lists this clone with a count of one. This rearrangement joins TRBV4-3 to TRBJ1-1; TRBD1 matches at 9 bases. The CDR3 loop spans 13 amino acids. CDR1 LGHNA and CDR2 YSLEER come from the germline V gene. V dropped 3 bases and J dropped 4; count of bases not matched to a gene: 0. The CDR3 DNA follows: TGCGCCAGCAGCCAGGACAGGGGCACTGAAGCTTTCTTT. Translated, it gives CASSQDRGTEAFF.

This clone showed up just once. J is TRBJ1-1 and V is TRBV11-2, with 7 bases lining up with TRBD1. V lost 4 bases to trimming and J lost 4 bases; unmatched junction nucleotides: 6. Germline V gene data show CDR1 as SGHAT and CDR2 as FQNNGV. This CDR3 is built from 14 residues. The CDR3 nucleotides are TGTGCCAGCAGCTCGCAGGGGGGGGCCACTGAAGCTTTCTTT. It yields the protein CASSSQGGATEAFF.

The CDR3 region is CASSSRWNTEAFF. Written as DNA, the CDR3 is TGTGCCAGCAGTAGTAGGTGGAACACTGAAGCTTTCTTT. The gene calls are TRBV6-5 and TRBJ1-1; no reliable D call. Looked up from germline, CDR1 is MNHEY and CDR2 is SVGAGI. Trimming removed 5 bases from V and 1 base from J, with 8 bases in between. The length of the CDR3 is 13 residues.

The V call is TRBV7-9, the J call TRBJ1-2; D is ambiguous. The CDR3 extends over 14 amino acids. Trimming removed 2 bases at V and 6 bases at J, with 13 bases between. Germline-derived CDR1 and CDR2 are SEHNR and FQNEAQ (reference sequence). The DNA for the CDR3 is TGTGCCAGCAGCTTAAGTGCTTATGGAGATGGCTACACCTTC. The encoded protein is CASSLSAYGDGYTF.

This chain's CDR3 is CASSISLTTNEKLFF. CDR3 nucleotides: TGTGCCAGTAGTATATCTCTAACAACTAATGAAAAACTGTTTTTT. The genes are TRBV19 and TRBJ1-4; no clear D. Germline CDR1 and CDR2: LNHDA and SQIVND (reference sequence). V was cut by 2 bases and J by 0 bases, with 7 bases left in between. This CDR3 spans 15 amino acids.

This rearrangement joins TRBV5-5 to TRBJ1-1; weak D call: TRBD1 (6 bases). The CDR3 totals 15 residues. Germline V gene sequence: CDR1 SGHKS, CDR2 YYEKEE (reference sequence). The germline V and J ends were trimmed by 4 bases and 4 bases, with 17 bases remaining between them. As DNA, the CDR3 is TGTGCCAGCAGCGGTCGGGGGCGCGGGGGCACTGAAGCTTTCTTT. It encodes CASSGRGRGGTEAFF.

The chain links TRBV11-2 to TRBJ2-5; D gene uncertain. This CDR3 region has 14 residues. The V gene's germline CDR1 is SGHAT and CDR2 FQNNGV. V was trimmed by 0 bases and J by 7 bases, leaving 12 bases between them. CDR3 nucleotide sequence: TGTGCCAGCAGCTTAGATAGGGCTTTGGGGACCCAGTACTTC. Residues: CASSLDRALGTQYF.

The gene calls are TRBV4-1 and TRBJ2-1; 9 bases fit TRBD2. J was trimmed by 6 bases and V by 0 bases; bases with no gene match: 12. CDR3 length equals 18 residues. Looked up from germline, CDR1 is MGHRA and CDR2 is YSYEKL. CDR3 sequence: CASSQDQLAGSQGNEQFF. The DNA of the CDR3 is TGCGCCAGCAGCCAAGATCAACTAGCGGGTTCACAGGGCAATGAGCAGTTCTTC.

The chain employs TRBV5-6 and TRBJ2-3; D gene uncertain. Germline V gene lookup returns CDR1 SGHDT and CDR2 YYEEEE. The CDR3 loop spans 13 amino acids. Trimming pared 4 bases from V and 3 bases from J, leaving 9 bases between. DNA of the CDR3: TGTGCCAGCAGCCGACACCCGACAGATACGCAGTATTTT. Protein product: CASSRHPTDTQYF.

The V call is TRBV12-5, the J call TRBJ1-5, with 7 positions matching TRBD1. The V segment lost 7 bases and the J segment 6 bases; nucleotides outside the gene matches: 6. The CDR3 has 13 residues. Germline V gene sequence: CDR1 LGHNT, CDR2 FRNRAP. CDR3 bases: TGTGCTAGTGTAGGATGGGACAGTCAGCCCCAGCATTTT. Protein: CASVGWDSQPQHF.

The rearrangement joins TRBV29-1 to TRBJ1-1; TRBD1 might be the D (6 bases). The CDR3 covers 11 residues. V was cut by 6 bases and J by 5 bases, with 10 bases left in between. Germline V lookup: CDR1 SQVTM, CDR2 ANQGSEA. The CDR3 is CSVSRGTEAFF. CDR3 coding DNA: TGCAGCGTATCCAGGGGAACTGAAGCTTTCTTT. The full variable domain, with the rest looked up from reference TRBV29-1 and TRBJ1-1, is SAVISQKPSRDICQRGTSLTIQCQVDSQVTMMFWYRQQPGQSLTLIATANQGSEATYESGFVIDKFPISRPNLTFSTLTVSNMSPEDSSIYLCSVSRGTEAFFGQGTRLTVV.

V is TRBV2 and J is TRBJ1-4, with a weak D call TRBD1 (6 bases). From germline, CDR1 is SNHLY and CDR2 FYNNEI. This CDR3 spans 13 amino acids. Trimming took 5 bases from V and 5 from J, leaving 9 bases between them. CDR3 in amino acids: CASSLGHNEKLFF. For the CDR3, the DNA is TGTGCCAGCAGTTTGGGACACAATGAAAAACTGTTTTTT. The full variable domain, rest sourced from reference TRBV2 and TRBJ1-4, is EPEVTQTPSHQVTQMGQEVILRCVPISNHLYFYWYRQILGQKVEFLVSFYNNEISEKSEIFDDQFSVERPDGSNFTLKIRSTKLEDSAMYFCASSLGHNEKLFFGSGTQLSVL.

This clone was picked up one time. The chain has TRBV19 and TRBJ1-3; D might be TRBD1 (6 bases). This CDR3 has 13 residues. V lost 3 bases and J 5 bases, leaving 8 bases between the germline ends. Germline lookup yields CDR1 LNHDA and CDR2 SQIVND (reference sequence). CDR3 DNA sequence: TGTGCCAGTAGTATTGACAGGCGAAACACCATATATTTT. Protein sequence: CASSIDRRNTIYF.